A single sample is the source of the 32 T cell receptor beta chains below, sequenced in a study of T cells in tumors after PD-1 blockade. Assay used: immunoSEQ multiplex PCR; TCRdb lists only in-frame clones, some missing. The sample records about 7,700 clones, 55% to 70% being singletons. The sequences come from tumor tissue, collected after anti-PD-1 treatment. Receptors originate from a human donor with basal cell carcinoma.

V and J are TRBV5-4 and TRBJ2-7, with D unclear. In germline, CDR1 is SGHNT, CDR2 YYREEE (reference sequence). Trimming pared 3 bases from V and 1 base from J, leaving 14 bases between. The CDR3 totals 15 residues. The CDR3 nucleotides are TGTGCCAGCAGCTCCCCCTTTTCCGGTTCCTACGAGCAGTACTTC. It yields the protein CASSSPFSGSYEQYF.

V and J are TRBV27 and TRBJ2-3; 8 bases match TRBD2. Germline-derived CDR1 and CDR2 are MNHEY and SMNVEV (reference sequence). V lost 5 bases to trimming and J lost 4 bases; unmatched junction nucleotides: 11. The CDR3 extends over 16 amino acids. CDR3 residues: CASSPGSSGFSDTQYF. In DNA, the CDR3 is TGTGCCAGCAGTCCCGGCTCTAGCGGGTTTTCAGATACGCAGTATTTT.

This chain connects TRBV2 to TRBJ1-2; D gene uncertain. The V gene lost 2 bases and the J gene lost 8 bases, with 6 bases spanning the gap. CDR3 length equals 11 residues. Germline V lookup: CDR1 SNHLY, CDR2 FYNNEI. The DNA for the CDR3 is TGTGCCAGCAGTGAAATGGGAGGCTACACCTTC. Its translation: CASSEMGGYTF. The variable domain in full, with the rest retrieved from reference TRBV2 and TRBJ1-2, is EPEVTQTPSHQVTQMGQEVILRCVPISNHLYFYWYRQILGQKVEFLVSFYNNEISEKSEIFDDQFSVERPDGSNFTLKIRSTKLEDSAMYFCASSEMGGYTFGSGTRLTVV.

The rearrangement joins TRBV18 to TRBJ1-6; D is possibly TRBD1 (5 bases). This CDR3 has 14 amino acids. The V gene's germline CDR1 is KGHSH and CDR2 LQKENI. V was trimmed by 3 bases and J by 5 bases, leaving 8 bases between them. The CDR3 DNA sequence: TGTGCCAGCTCACCGGGGCGGGATAATTCACCCCTCCACTTT. Protein: CASSPGRDNSPLHF.

The rearrangement uses TRBV30 and TRBJ1-6; no clear D. The CDR3 covers 12 residues. V lost 1 base, J lost 7 bases, and 5 bases lay in between. Germline CDR1 reads GTSNPN; CDR2 reads SVGIG (reference sequence). CDR3 in DNA: TGTGCCTGGAGTGCCACCAATTCACCCCTCCACTTT. Translating gives CAWSATNSPLHF.

The chain joins TRBV19 to TRBJ1-5; D remains unclear. Germline CDR1 is LNHDA and CDR2 is SQIVND (reference sequence). V was cut by 6 bases and J by 4 bases, with 13 bases left in between. The CDR3 consists of 14 residues. The CDR3 DNA is TGTGCCAGTAGCCCAGTTACCGGGAATCAGCCCCAGCATTTT. As protein: CASSPVTGNQPQHF.

The chain uses TRBV7-6 and TRBJ2-7; D is perhaps TRBD1 (6 bases). This CDR3 is built from 13 residues. With 5 bases removed from V and 7 bases from J, the gap between germline ends came to 15 bases. CDR1 and CDR2 (germline): SGHVS, FNYEAQ. CDR3 loop: CASSPGTSVEQYF. The CDR3 coding sequence is TGTGCCAGCAGCCCAGGGACATCAGTGGAGCAGTACTTC.

This clone has a single count. This chain links TRBV2 with TRBJ2-4; D gene uncertain. Germline V CDR1 and CDR2: SNHLY, FYNNEI. The CDR3 contains 11 residues. V lost 1 base, J lost 9 bases, and 4 bases lay in between. The CDR3 nucleotides read TGTGCCAGCAGTGAAGGGGGCATTCAGTACTTC. It is translated as CASSEGGIQYF. The full variable domain, completed using reference TRBV2 and TRBJ2-4, is EPEVTQTPSHQVTQMGQEVILRCVPISNHLYFYWYRQILGQKVEFLVSFYNNEISEKSEIFDDQFSVERPDGSNFTLKIRSTKLEDSAMYFCASSEGGIQYFGAGTRLSVL.

This chain connects TRBV24-1 to TRBJ2-5; TRBD1 agrees at 8 bases. The J segment lost 3 bases and the V segment lost 3 bases, leaving 8 bases of the junction unmatched. Germline values: CDR1 KGHDR, CDR2 SFDVKD. The CDR3 has 16 residues. The CDR3 here is CATSDERDRREETQYF. The DNA of the CDR3 is TGTGCCACCAGTGATGAAAGGGACAGGCGGGAAGAGACCCAGTACTTC.

This clone was counted only a few times. CDR3 residues: CASSYLDPGQGETQYF. In nucleotides, the CDR3 is TGTGCCAGCAGTTACCTAGACCCGGGACAGGGGGAGACCCAGTACTTC. The chain recombines TRBV6-5 with TRBJ2-5; the match to TRBD1 covers 10 bases. V was clipped by 2 bases and J by 5 bases; unmatched bases: 8. This CDR3 is built from 16 residues. The germline V gene has CDR1 MNHEY and CDR2 SVGAGI.

J is TRBJ2-1 and V is TRBV5-1, with 8 bases identical to TRBD1. Germline CDR1 SGHRS, CDR2 YFSETQ. J lost 4 bases, V lost 4 bases, and 4 bases had no gene match. This CDR3 is built from 14 residues. The CDR3 region is CASSGRTGYNEQFF. CDR3 nucleotide sequence: TGCGCCAGCAGCGGAAGGACAGGGTACAATGAGCAGTTCTTC.

This clone was counted a single time. This chain connects TRBV5-4 to TRBJ2-7; perhaps TRBD2 as D (5 bases). V was trimmed by 4 bases and J by 2 bases, leaving 13 bases between them. The germline V gene has CDR1 SGHNT and CDR2 YYREEE (reference sequence). The CDR3 has 14 amino acids. CDR3 loop: CASSPGMGAYEQYF. The CDR3 DNA sequence: TGTGCCAGCAGCCCTGGAATGGGAGCCTACGAGCAGTACTTC.

CDR3 bases: TGTGCCAGCAGCTCGCTTATGGGTTCACCCCTCCACTTT. This gives the protein CASSSLMGSPLHF. The chain carries TRBV7-3 and TRBJ1-6; the D is unclear. The CDR3 has 13 amino acids. V dropped 4 bases and J dropped 9 bases, with 10 bases sitting between them. CDR1 is SGHTA, CDR2 FQGTGA, per germline. The full variable domain, with the rest looked up from reference TRBV7-3 and TRBJ1-6, is GAGVSQTPSNKVTEKGKYVELRCDPISGHTALYWYRQSLGQGPEFLIYFQGTGAADDSGLPNDRFFAVRPEGSVSTLKIQRTERGDSAVYLCASSSLMGSPLHFGNGTRLTVT.

This clone was seen only a few times. The chain combines TRBV11-3 with TRBJ1-2; 11 bases match TRBD1. Germline trimming cut 0 bases from V and 5 bases from J; bases unmatched to any gene: 11. The V gene's germline CDR1 is SGHNT and CDR2 YENEEA. CDR3 length equals 18 residues. The DNA for the CDR3 is TGTGCCAGCAGCTTAGATGGACGGACAGGGGGCGTAGGGTATGGCTACACCTTC. Its protein is CASSLDGRTGGVGYGYTF.

The chain is built from TRBV2 and TRBJ1-1; the D gene is possibly TRBD1 (6 bases). The CDR3 consists of 13 residues. The germline V gene encodes CDR1 SNHLY and CDR2 FYNNEI. V shed 7 bases and J shed 6 bases, with 15 bases lying between them. The CDR3 is CASIQGRFAEAFF. In DNA, the CDR3 is TGTGCCAGCATCCAGGGGAGGTTCGCTGAAGCTTTCTTT.

V and J are TRBV7-3 and TRBJ2-1, with D possibly being TRBD2 (6 bases). Germline CDR1 is SGHTA and CDR2 is FQGTGA. Between the trimmed V and J ends, which lost 11 bases and 8 bases, there was a span of 13 bases. CDR3 length: 11 amino acids. The CDR3 DNA follows: TGTGCCGGAGGGACTTGGGATGAGCAGTTCTTC. Residues: CAGGTWDEQFF.

This clone was recorded only once. The chain links TRBV20-1 to TRBJ2-4; perhaps TRBD1 as D (6 bases). The V gene lost 7 bases and the J gene lost 13 bases, with 17 bases spanning the gap. Germline V gives CDR1 DFQATT, CDR2 SNEGSKA (reference sequence). This CDR3 is built from 11 residues. This CDR3 is CSGRADRTQYF. CDR3 nucleotides: TGCAGTGGGAGAGCGGACAGAACCCAGTACTTC.

V and J are TRBV10-3 and TRBJ2-7; D unclear. There are 12 residues in the CDR3. Germline V gene data show CDR1 as ENHRY and CDR2 as SYGVKD. V was cut by 3 bases and J by 3 bases, with 6 bases left in between. Here the CDR3 reads CAISEKDYEQYF. CDR3 coding DNA: TGTGCCATCAGTGAAAAGGACTACGAGCAGTACTTC.

The chain joins TRBV28 to TRBJ1-1; tentatively, D is TRBD1 (5 bases). Germline CDR1 MDHEN, CDR2 SYDVKM. The V end lost 10 bases, the J end lost 0 bases, and 21 bases lay between the germline ends. This CDR3 region has 16 residues. The CDR3 region has the DNA TGTGCCATCAACCAACCCCGAGGGGACGTGAACACTGAAGCTTTCTTT. Amino acid sequence: CAINQPRGDVNTEAFF.

The V call is TRBV5-6, the J call TRBJ2-3; 12 positions match TRBD2. After removal of 2 bases from V and 0 bases from J, the junction contained 4 bases not matched to a gene. This CDR3 has 17 residues. Germline assignment: CDR1 SGHDT and CDR2 YYEEEE. The CDR3 loop reads CASSFLAGGFSTDTQYF. In DNA form, the CDR3 reads TGTGCCAGCAGCTTCCTAGCGGGAGGGTTTAGCACAGATACGCAGTATTTT.

Only one count was recorded for this clone. The chain couples TRBV30 to TRBJ1-3, with D perhaps TRBD1 (6 bases). The CDR3 runs 14 residues. The germline V and J ends were trimmed by 8 bases and 2 bases, with 16 bases remaining between them. Germline assignment: CDR1 GTSNPN and CDR2 SVGIG (reference sequence). CDR3 sequence (DNA): TGTGCCGTGAAGGGGGAGGCCGCTGGAAACACCATATATTTT. Its protein product is CAVKGEAAGNTIYF.

V gene TRBV2 combines with J gene TRBJ2-3; possibly TRBD2 for D (7 bases). Deletions cut 3 bases from V and 8 bases from J, with 21 bases between. The germline V gene encodes CDR1 SNHLY and CDR2 FYNNEI. This CDR3 has 16 amino acids. For the CDR3, the DNA is TGTGCCAGCAGTGAGAGGGCGGGGGCCAAACACGGTACGCAGTATTTT. Translation gives CASSERAGAKHGTQYF. Full variable domain (remainder filled in from reference TRBV2 and TRBJ2-3): EPEVTQTPSHQVTQMGQEVILRCVPISNHLYFYWYRQILGQKVEFLVSFYNNEISEKSEIFDDQFSVERPDGSNFTLKIRSTKLEDSAMYFCASSERAGAKHGTQYFGPGTRLTVL.

The chain's CDR3 is CASKRLAGGQGYNEQFF. For the CDR3, the DNA is TGTGCCAGCAAACGACTAGCGGGAGGGCAAGGGTACAATGAGCAGTTCTTC. The gene calls are TRBV27 and TRBJ2-1; 14 bases match TRBD2. CDR1 is MNHEY, CDR2 SMNVEV, per germline (reference sequence). The ends lost 7 bases at V and 4 bases at J; junction bases unmatched: 9. This CDR3 has 17 residues.

The J gene is TRBJ2-7, the V gene TRBV18; the D is unclear. V was cut by 1 base and J by 1 base, with 8 bases left in between. Germline V lookup: CDR1 KGHSH, CDR2 LQKENI. This CDR3 has 14 residues. CDR3 in amino acids: CASSPLGLSYEQYF. As DNA, the CDR3 is TGTGCCAGCTCACCACTAGGCTTATCCTACGAGCAGTACTTC.

The chain combines TRBV4-2 with TRBJ1-6, with D tentatively TRBD1 (5 bases). V was shortened by 4 bases and J by 16 bases, with 26 bases between the two germline ends. From germline, CDR1 is LGHNA and CDR2 YNFKEQ. This CDR3 spans 16 amino acids. The CDR3 here is CASSLASAEGPRRLHF. For the CDR3, the DNA is TGTGCCAGCAGCCTAGCTTCGGCAGAGGGGCCCCGTAGGCTCCACTTT.

This CDR3 is CAIRGQLTTEAFF. The CDR3, as DNA: TGTGCCATCAGGGGACAGTTGACCACTGAAGCTTTCTTT. The chain links TRBV10-3 to TRBJ1-1; 7 positions match TRBD1. This CDR3 has 13 residues. The ends lost 6 bases at V and 4 bases at J; junction bases unmatched: 5. Germline V CDR1 and CDR2: ENHRY, SYGVKD.

The chain couples TRBV7-6 to TRBJ2-1; the match to TRBD2 covers 9 bases. V lost 3 bases, J lost 9 bases, and 6 bases stayed unmatched. There are 14 residues in the CDR3. Germline CDR1 is SGHVS and CDR2 is FNYEAQ. CDR3 sequence: CASSLRGRATEQFF. CDR3 DNA: TGTGCCAGCAGCTTGCGCGGGAGGGCCACTGAGCAGTTCTTC. The variable domain in full, with the rest retrieved from reference TRBV7-6 and TRBJ2-1, is GAGVSQSPRYKVTKRGQDVALRCDPISGHVSLYWYRQALGQGPEFLTYFNYEAQQDKSGLPNDRFSAERPEGSISTLTIQRTEQRDSAMYRCASSLRGRATEQFFGPGTRLTVL.

The rearrangement uses TRBV5-6 and TRBJ2-7, with 8 bases fitting TRBD2. The CDR3 spans 16 residues. V was pared by 1 base and J by 5 bases, with 11 bases of the junction left unmatched. Germline V gene sequence: CDR1 SGHDT, CDR2 YYEEEE. Here the CDR3 reads CASSLYGGANGNEQYF. CDR3 nucleotide sequence: TGTGCCAGCAGCTTGTACGGGGGGGCCAATGGAAACGAGCAGTACTTC.

The chain employs TRBV7-3 and TRBJ2-2; D uncertain. Trimming removed 1 base at V and 5 bases at J, with 5 bases between. This CDR3 has 13 amino acids. Germline CDR1 and CDR2: SGHTA and FQGTGA. The CDR3 DNA reads TGTGCCAGCAGCTTAATGGGGACCGGGGAGCTGTTTTTT. The encoded protein is CASSLMGTGELFF.

The chain uses TRBV7-9 and TRBJ2-7; 9 bases align to TRBD1. The germline V gene has CDR1 SEHNR and CDR2 FQNEAQ (reference sequence). The V and J ends lost 1 base and 4 bases, in that order; junction bases with no gene match: 11. This CDR3 contains 17 residues. CDR3 coding DNA: TGTGCCAGCAGCTTAGAAGCCGGCGGGACAGGGAGATACGAGCAGTACTTC. This sequence encodes CASSLEAGGTGRYEQYF.

The chain recombines TRBV11-3 with TRBJ2-1, with D uncertain. The CDR3 sequence is 12 residues long. V lost 6 bases to trimming and J lost 8 bases, with 11 bases between them. CDR1 is SGHNT and CDR2 is YENEEA in the germline V gene. The CDR3 spells CASSLRVDEQFF. DNA for the CDR3: TGTGCCAGCAGTCTTAGGGTAGATGAGCAGTTCTTC.

Judged by abundance, this clone is medium-sized. The chain uses TRBV5-4 and TRBJ2-3; 9 positions match TRBD2. Germline CDR1 reads SGHNT; CDR2 reads YYREEE (reference sequence). There are 16 residues in the CDR3. The junction had 8 bases not matched to a gene; V was cut back by 4 bases and J by 2 bases. The CDR3 sequence: CASSPFASGVTDTQYF. CDR3 nucleotide sequence: TGTGCCAGCAGCCCATTTGCTAGCGGGGTCACAGATACGCAGTATTTT. Using reference TRBV5-4 and TRBJ2-3 for the parts outside the CDR3, the full variable domain is ETGVTQSPTHLIKTRGQQVTLRCSSQSGHNTVSWYQQALGQGPQFIFQYYREEENGRGNFPPRFSGLQFPNYSSELNVNALELDDSALYLCASSPFASGVTDTQYFGPGTRLTVL.